The 19 T cell receptor beta chains given below trace back to one sample, sequenced in a study of cytomegalovirus exposure and HLA in healthy donors. PCR employed 60 Vbeta and 13 Jbeta primers. Assay used: immunoSEQ multiplex PCR; TCRdb lists only in-frame clones, some missing. The sample holds 65,000 to 85,000 clones, about nine tenths seen once. Sequenced material: PBMCs. The receptors were gathered from a woman aged 30 to 39 in good health and CMV-seronegative.

This clone showed up just a few times. V is TRBV6-1 and J is TRBJ1-1, with TRBD1 as a possible D gene (6 bases). The CDR3 spans 15 residues. V lost 8 bases and J 1 base, leaving 17 bases between the germline ends. Germline V gene lookup returns CDR1 MNHNS and CDR2 SASEGT. The CDR3 reads CASRSGGAGNTEAFF. The CDR3 coding sequence is TGTGCCAGCCGGTCTGGGGGCGCAGGGAACACTGAAGCTTTCTTT.

Here the CDR3 reads CASSVEGGGSTDTQYF. The CDR3 bases are TGTGCCAGCAGCGTAGAAGGGGGCGGTAGCACAGATACGCAGTATTTT. This chain uses TRBV9 with TRBJ2-3; 7 nucleotides align to TRBD1. Per the germline V gene, CDR1 is SGDLS and CDR2 is YYNGEE. The V and J ends lost 0 bases and 0 bases, in that order; junction bases with no gene match: 4. This CDR3 is 16 amino acids long.

The chain joins TRBV29-1 to TRBJ2-1; 7 bases fit TRBD2. The CDR3 is 15 amino acids. Germline loops: CDR1 SQVTM, CDR2 ANQGSEA. V trimming: 8 bases; J trimming: 2 bases; junction bases outside the gene matches: 12. CDR3 coding DNA: TGCAGCTTATTCCCCTTTGGGACTACCTACAATGAGCAGTTCTTC. It translates to CSLFPFGTTYNEQFF.

The V gene is TRBV5-1, the J gene TRBJ2-2; D is perhaps TRBD2 (6 bases). The CDR3 is 15 residues long. Trimming stripped 1 base from V and 5 bases from J, with 12 bases between. CDR1 and CDR2 from the germline V gene are SGHRS and YFSETQ. In nucleotides, the CDR3 is TGCGCCAGCAGCTTGTTCGGGGGAGGAACCGGGGAGCTGTTTTTT. It specifies CASSLFGGGTGELFF.

The V gene is TRBV6-4, the J gene TRBJ2-7; 9 bases agree with TRBD1. The trim removed 2 bases at V and 7 bases at J, leaving 9 bases unmatched. The CDR3 is 15 residues long. Germline V gene sequence: CDR1 MRHNA, CDR2 SNTAGT. This chain's CDR3 is CASSDRDRESLEQYF. In DNA, the CDR3 is TGTGCCAGCAGTGACCGGGACAGGGAGTCTTTAGAGCAGTACTTC.

The V gene is TRBV27, the J gene TRBJ2-1; 7 bases line up with TRBD2. The CDR3 has 16 amino acids. The V and J ends lost 7 bases and 0 bases, in that order; junction bases with no gene match: 9. CDR1 and CDR2 from the germline V gene are MNHEY and SMNVEV (reference sequence). The CDR3 region is CASNPLAAGSYNEQFF. The CDR3 DNA reads TGTGCCAGCAATCCCCTAGCGGCTGGCTCCTACAATGAGCAGTTCTTC.

The chain employs TRBV7-8 and TRBJ1-1; D is ambiguous. The CDR3 is made up of 12 amino acids. The germline V and J ends were trimmed by 4 bases and 3 bases, with 6 bases remaining between them. The germline gives CDR1 SGHVS, CDR2 FQNEAQ. CDR3 protein: CASSYSYTEAFF. Written as DNA, the CDR3 is TGTGCCAGCAGCTACAGTTACACTGAAGCTTTCTTT.

The chain carries TRBV2 and TRBJ2-1; D uncertain. The germline CDR1 and CDR2 sequences are SNHLY and FYNNEI. The CDR3 extends over 14 amino acids. V dropped 8 bases and J dropped 4 bases, with 15 bases sitting between them. CDR3 sequence: CASSFTVGYNEQFF. CDR3 nucleotides: TGTGCCAGCTCCTTTACGGTTGGTTACAATGAGCAGTTCTTC.

Notes on this clone: At one end the junction does not follow the germline gene, possibly because of a read error. V and J are TRBV5-4 and TRBJ1-2; TRBD1 aligns across 11 bases. Germline CDR1 and CDR2: SGHNT and YYREEE (reference sequence). The CDR3 runs to 15 residues. CDR3 loop: CASSLDRGQDYGYTF. The CDR3 DNA reads as TGTGCCAGCAGTTTGGACAGGGGGCAAGACTATGGCTACACCTTC.

The chain joins TRBV5-1 to TRBJ2-6; 7 positions match TRBD2. Losses at the gene ends were 5 bases for V and 1 base for J; bases not matched to a gene: 15. The CDR3 has 19 amino acids. Germline CDR1 SGHRS, CDR2 YFSETQ. Here the CDR3 DNA reads TGCGCCAGCAGAAATAATATAGGCGGGAGTAGATCTGGGGCCAACGTCCTGACTTTC. It specifies CASRNNIGGSRSGANVLTF.

This clone has more than one count but fewer than ten. Written as DNA, the CDR3 is TGTGCCAGCAGTCCCGGGACAGGACTTTACGAGCAGTACTTC. Translation: CASSPGTGLYEQYF. The chain joins TRBV28 to TRBJ2-7, with 8 positions matching TRBD1. CDR1 is MDHEN, CDR2 SYDVKM, per germline. Unmatched junction bases numbered 7, after V lost 5 bases and J lost 4 bases. The CDR3 extends over 14 amino acids.

V is TRBV7-2 and J is TRBJ2-2; 8 bases agree with TRBD2. Germline CDR1 is SGHTA and CDR2 is FQGNSA. The CDR3 sequence is 16 residues long. V trimming: 8 bases; J trimming: 2 bases; junction bases outside the gene matches: 10. The CDR3 here is CASRRTGLGNTGELFF. As DNA, the CDR3 is TGTGCCAGCCGACGAACGGGACTAGGAAACACCGGGGAGCTGTTTTTT.

The chain carries TRBV11-1 and TRBJ2-7; the D gene is possibly TRBD1 (6 bases). Looked up from germline, CDR1 is SGHAT and CDR2 is FQDESV (reference sequence). Between the trimmed V and J ends, which lost 5 bases and 3 bases, there was a span of 11 bases. The CDR3 has 13 amino acids. The CDR3 bases are TGTGCCAGCAGCCTACAGGGTTACTACGAGCAGTACTTC. This encodes CASSLQGYYEQYF.

The chain carries TRBV19 and TRBJ2-5; perhaps TRBD2 as D (5 bases). From germline, CDR1 is LNHDA and CDR2 SQIVND (reference sequence). Trimming removed 5 bases at V and 4 bases at J, with 17 bases between. The CDR3 length is 15 residues. The CDR3 DNA reads TGTGCCAGTAGTTCTTACAGTGACGAGGGAGAGACCCAGTACTTC. This translates into CASSSYSDEGETQYF.

J is TRBJ1-2 and V is TRBV7-9, with unresolved D. The CDR3 extends over 13 amino acids. CDR1 SEHNR and CDR2 FQNEAQ come from the germline V gene (reference sequence). Deletions cut 1 base from V and 8 bases from J, with 11 bases between. In DNA form, the CDR3 reads TGTGCCAGCAGCTTAGTCCAGACTCAGGGCTACACCTTC. Amino acid sequence: CASSLVQTQGYTF.

The rearrangement joins TRBV9 to TRBJ2-3, with TRBD2 matching 11 bases. The CDR3 is 16 amino acids. The V gene end was trimmed by 3 bases and the J gene end by 0 bases; junction bases not matched to a gene: 3. Germline V gene lookup returns CDR1 SGDLS and CDR2 YYNGEE. CDR3: CASSGTSGWSTDTQYF. The CDR3 nucleotides are TGTGCCAGCAGCGGGACTAGCGGGTGGAGCACAGATACGCAGTATTTT.

Remarks on this clone: A read error may account for a junction end that differs from germline. The chain combines TRBV29-1 with TRBJ1-1; unclear D gene. CDR3 length: 13 amino acids. Germline V gene sequence: CDR1 SQVTM, CDR2 ANQGSEA. The CDR3 nucleotides read TGCAGCGCTGAAGGCATCCGGGGCACTGAAGCTTTCTTT. The encoded protein is CSAEGIRGTEAFF.

This sequence joins TRBV7-2 and TRBJ2-2, with 9 positions matching TRBD1. The CDR3 consists of 17 residues. Losses at the gene ends were 1 base for V and 0 bases for J; bases not matched to a gene: 3. CDR1 is SGHTA, CDR2 FQGNSA, per germline. CDR3 sequence reads: CASSLGRQGANTGELFF. CDR3 nucleotides: TGTGCCAGCAGCTTAGGTCGACAGGGGGCGAACACCGGGGAGCTGTTTTTT. The whole variable domain, filled in from reference TRBV7-2 and TRBJ2-2, reads GAGVSQSPSNKVTEKGKDVELRCDPISGHTALYWYRQSLGQGLEFLIYFQGNSAPDKSGLPSDRFSAERTGGSVSTLTIQRTQQEDSAVYLCASSLGRQGANTGELFFGEGSRLTVL.

The gene calls are TRBV19 and TRBJ1-1; unclear D gene. CDR3 size: 14 residues. The V gene's germline CDR1 is LNHDA and CDR2 SQIVND (reference sequence). V dropped 11 bases and J dropped 4 bases, with 20 bases sitting between them. The CDR3 sequence is CASKYGFSGTEAFF. The CDR3 coding sequence is TGTGCCTCAAAGTACGGGTTTTCTGGCACTGAAGCTTTCTTT.